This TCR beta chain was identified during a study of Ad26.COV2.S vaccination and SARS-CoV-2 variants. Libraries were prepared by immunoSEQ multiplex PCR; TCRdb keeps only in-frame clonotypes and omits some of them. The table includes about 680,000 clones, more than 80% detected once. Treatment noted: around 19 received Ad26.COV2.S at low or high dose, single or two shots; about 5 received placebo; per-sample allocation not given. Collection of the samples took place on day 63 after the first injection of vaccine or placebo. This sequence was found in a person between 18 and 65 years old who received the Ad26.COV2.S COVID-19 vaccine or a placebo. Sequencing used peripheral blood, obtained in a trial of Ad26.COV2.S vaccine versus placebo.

In DNA, the CDR3 is TGTGCCAGCTCACCGGACAGGGGGCGAGTTACTGAAGCTTTCTTT. It codes for CASSPDRGRVTEAFF. This rearrangement joins TRBV18 to TRBJ1-1, with TRBD1 identical over 11 bases. CDR1 KGHSH and CDR2 LQKENI come from the germline V gene. CDR3 size: 15 residues. V lost 3 bases to trimming and J lost 5 bases; unmatched junction nucleotides: 5.